This T cell receptor (beta chain) was captured by sequencing in a study of Ad26.COV2.S vaccination and SARS-CoV-2 variants. Whole-study findings and limits: After vaccination, reports described spike-specific CD8+ and CD4+ T cell responses as showing substantial breadth. Total responses of T cells may have been underestimated by the analyses of TCR breadth and depth. Whether participants received vaccine or placebo, their non-spike TCR breadth was similar.

Method: immunoSEQ multiplex PCR; TCRdb's copy keeps in-frame clones and lacks some. There are around 140,000 clones in the sample; 86% occur only once, and around 5% lies in the top ten. Notes on this clone: Its antigen is unknown.

Looked up from germline, CDR1 is SGHRS and CDR2 is YFSETQ. The CDR3 has 16 amino acids. V shed 2 bases and J shed 0 bases, with 11 bases lying between them. V usage is TRBV5-1 and J usage is TRBJ2-2; no definite D call. Material: peripheral blood, obtained after recovery from COVID-19. This TCR was recovered from a human donor who had recovered from COVID-19. The CDR3 DNA reads as TGCGCCAGCAGCTTCGGCGCGCGCGCGAACACCGGGGAGCTGTTTTTT. Protein sequence: CASSFGARANTGELFF.